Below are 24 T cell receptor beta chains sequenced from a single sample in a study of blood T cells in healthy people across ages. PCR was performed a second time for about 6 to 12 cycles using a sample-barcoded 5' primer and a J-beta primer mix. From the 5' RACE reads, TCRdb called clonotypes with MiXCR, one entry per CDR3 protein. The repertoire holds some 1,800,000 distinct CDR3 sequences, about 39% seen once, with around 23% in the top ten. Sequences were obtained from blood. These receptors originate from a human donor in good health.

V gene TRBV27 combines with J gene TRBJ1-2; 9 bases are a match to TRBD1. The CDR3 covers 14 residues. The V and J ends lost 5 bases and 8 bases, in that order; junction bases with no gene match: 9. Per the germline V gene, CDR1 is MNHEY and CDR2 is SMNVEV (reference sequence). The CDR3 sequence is CASSRTGTGQGYTF. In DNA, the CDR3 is TGTGCCAGCAGTCGAACCGGGACAGGGCAGGGCTACACCTTC.

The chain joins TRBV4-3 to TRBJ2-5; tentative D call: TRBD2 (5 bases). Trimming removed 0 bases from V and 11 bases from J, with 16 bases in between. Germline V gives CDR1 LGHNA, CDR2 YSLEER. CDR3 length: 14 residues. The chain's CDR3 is CASSQDLGFGEQYF. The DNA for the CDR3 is TGCGCCAGCAGCCAAGATTTGGGGTTTGGGGAGCAGTACTTC.

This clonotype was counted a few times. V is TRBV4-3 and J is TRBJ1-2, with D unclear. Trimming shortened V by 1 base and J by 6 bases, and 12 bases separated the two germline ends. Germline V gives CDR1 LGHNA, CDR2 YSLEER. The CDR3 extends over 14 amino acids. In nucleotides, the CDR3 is TGCGCCAGCAGCCAAGTCCCAGATTATAATGGCTACACCTTC. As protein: CASSQVPDYNGYTF.

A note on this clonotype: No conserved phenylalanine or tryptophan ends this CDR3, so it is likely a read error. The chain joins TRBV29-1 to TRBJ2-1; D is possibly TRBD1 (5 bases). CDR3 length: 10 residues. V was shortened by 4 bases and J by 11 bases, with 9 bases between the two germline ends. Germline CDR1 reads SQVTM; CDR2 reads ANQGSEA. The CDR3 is CSVGTGQQFL. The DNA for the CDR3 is TGCAGCGTTGGCACAGGACAGCAGTTCTTA.

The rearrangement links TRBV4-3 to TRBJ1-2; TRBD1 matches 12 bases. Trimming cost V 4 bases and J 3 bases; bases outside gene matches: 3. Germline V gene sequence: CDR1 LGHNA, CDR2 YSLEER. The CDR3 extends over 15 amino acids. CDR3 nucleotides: TGCGCCAGCAGCCCTCGGGACAGGGGGCACTATGGCTACACCTTC. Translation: CASSPRDRGHYGYTF.

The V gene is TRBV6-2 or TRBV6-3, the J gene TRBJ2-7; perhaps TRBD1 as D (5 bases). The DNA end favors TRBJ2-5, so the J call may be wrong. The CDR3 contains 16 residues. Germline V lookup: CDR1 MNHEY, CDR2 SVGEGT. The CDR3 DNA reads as TGTGCCAGCAGTCCCACTACGACAGTCTGGGGAAAGACCCAGTACTTC. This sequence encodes CASSPTTTVWGKTQYF.

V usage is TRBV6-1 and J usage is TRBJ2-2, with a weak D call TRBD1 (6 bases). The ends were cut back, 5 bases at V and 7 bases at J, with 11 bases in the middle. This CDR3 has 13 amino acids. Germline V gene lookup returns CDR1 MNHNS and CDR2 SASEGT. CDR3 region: CASSLTGIGELFF. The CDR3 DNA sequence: TGTGCCAGCAGTCTAACAGGGATCGGGGAGCTGTTTTTT.

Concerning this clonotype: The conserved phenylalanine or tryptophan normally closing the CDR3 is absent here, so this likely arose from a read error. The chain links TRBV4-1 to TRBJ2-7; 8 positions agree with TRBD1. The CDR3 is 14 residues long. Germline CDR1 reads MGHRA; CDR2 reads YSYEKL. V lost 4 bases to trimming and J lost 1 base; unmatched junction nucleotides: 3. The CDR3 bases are TGCGCCAGCAGCCCGGGACAGGCGTCCTACGAGCAGTACTGC. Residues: CASSPGQASYEQYC.

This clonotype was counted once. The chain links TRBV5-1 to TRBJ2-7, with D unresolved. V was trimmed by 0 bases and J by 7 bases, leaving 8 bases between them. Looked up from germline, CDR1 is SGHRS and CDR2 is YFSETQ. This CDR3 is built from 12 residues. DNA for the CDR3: TGCGCCAGCAGCTTGGATCCTCGGGAGCAGTACTTC. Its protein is CASSLDPREQYF. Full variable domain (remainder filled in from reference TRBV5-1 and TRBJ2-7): KAGVTQTPRYLIKTRGQQVTLSCSPISGHRSVSWYQQTPGQGLQFLFEYFSETQRNKGNFPGRFSGRQFSNSRSEMNVSTLELGDSALYLCASSLDPREQYFGPGTRLTVT.

The CDR3 region is CASSLDYGVGTDTQYF. The CDR3 DNA sequence: TGTGCCAGCAGCTTAGACTACGGGGTTGGCACAGATACGCAGTATTTT. The chain carries TRBV7-2 and TRBJ2-3; D perhaps matches TRBD2 (5 bases). The ends were cut back, 1 base at V and 1 base at J, with 12 bases in the middle. The CDR3 sequence is 16 residues long. Per the germline V gene, CDR1 is SGHTA and CDR2 is FQGNSA.

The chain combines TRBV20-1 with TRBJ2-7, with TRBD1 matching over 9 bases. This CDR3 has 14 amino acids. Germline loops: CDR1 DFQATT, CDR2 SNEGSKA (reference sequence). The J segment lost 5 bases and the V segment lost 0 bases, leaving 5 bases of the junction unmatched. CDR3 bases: TGCAGTGCTAGAGATCAGAGACAGGGGGACGAGCAGTACTTC. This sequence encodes CSARDQRQGDEQYF.

The CDR3 coding sequence is TGTGCCAGCAGTTTGGTGCAGGGAAGGGTCACTGAAGCTTTCTTT. Residues: CASSLVQGRVTEAFF. The chain is built from TRBV12-3 or TRBV12-4 and TRBJ1-1; the D gene is possibly TRBD1 (5 bases). V shed 3 bases and J shed 4 bases, with 15 bases lying between them. This CDR3 has 15 residues.

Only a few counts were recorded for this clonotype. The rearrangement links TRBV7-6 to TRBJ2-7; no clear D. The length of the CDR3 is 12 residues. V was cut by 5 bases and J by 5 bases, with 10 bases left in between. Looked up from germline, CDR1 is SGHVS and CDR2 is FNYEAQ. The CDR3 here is CASSPRAHEQYF. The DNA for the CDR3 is TGTGCCAGCAGCCCTAGGGCCCACGAGCAGTACTTC.

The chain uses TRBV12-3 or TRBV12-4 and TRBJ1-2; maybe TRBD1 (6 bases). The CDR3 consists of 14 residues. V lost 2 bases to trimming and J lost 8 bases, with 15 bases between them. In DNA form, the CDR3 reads TGTGCCAGCAGTTTAAGGGTACAGGGATTGGGCTACACCTTC. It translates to CASSLRVQGLGYTF.

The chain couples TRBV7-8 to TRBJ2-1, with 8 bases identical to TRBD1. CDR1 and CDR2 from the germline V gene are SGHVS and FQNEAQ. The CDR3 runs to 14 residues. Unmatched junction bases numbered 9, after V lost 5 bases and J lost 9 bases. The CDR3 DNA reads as TGTGCCAGCAGCAGCCCGGCAGGGGGCCTTGAGCAGTTCTTC. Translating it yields CASSSPAGGLEQFF.

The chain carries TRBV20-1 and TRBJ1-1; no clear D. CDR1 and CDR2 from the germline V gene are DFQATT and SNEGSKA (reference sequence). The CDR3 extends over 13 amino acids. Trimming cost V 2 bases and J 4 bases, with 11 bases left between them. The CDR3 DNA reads TGCAGTGCTAGACGAGACACCCTCACTGAAGCTTTCTTT. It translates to CSARRDTLTEAFF.

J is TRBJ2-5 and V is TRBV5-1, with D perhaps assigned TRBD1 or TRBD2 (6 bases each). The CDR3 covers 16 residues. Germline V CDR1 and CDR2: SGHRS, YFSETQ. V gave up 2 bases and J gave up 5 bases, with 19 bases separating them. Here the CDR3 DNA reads TGCGCCAGCAGCTTTTCTTGGGGAGGACAGCCGGAGACCCAGTACTTC. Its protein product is CASSFSWGGQPETQYF.

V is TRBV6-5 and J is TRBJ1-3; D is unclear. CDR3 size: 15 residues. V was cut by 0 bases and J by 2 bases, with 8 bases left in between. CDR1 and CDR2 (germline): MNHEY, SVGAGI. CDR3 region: CASSYSKETGNTIYF. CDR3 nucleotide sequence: TGTGCCAGCAGTTACTCGAAAGAGACTGGAAACACCATATATTTT.

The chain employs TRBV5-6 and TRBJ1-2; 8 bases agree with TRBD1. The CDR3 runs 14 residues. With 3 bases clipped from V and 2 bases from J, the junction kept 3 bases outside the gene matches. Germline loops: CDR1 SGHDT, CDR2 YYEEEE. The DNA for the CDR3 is TGTGCCAGCAGCTCAGGGGGCCCCAACTATGGCTACACCTTC. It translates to CASSSGGPNYGYTF.

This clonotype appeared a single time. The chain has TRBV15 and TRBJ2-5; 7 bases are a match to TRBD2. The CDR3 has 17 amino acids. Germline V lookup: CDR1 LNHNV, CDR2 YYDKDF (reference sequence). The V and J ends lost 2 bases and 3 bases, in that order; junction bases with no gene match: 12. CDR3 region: CATSRHASGLLKETQYF. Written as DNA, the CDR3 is TGTGCCACCAGCAGACACGCATCGGGACTACTTAAAGAGACCCAGTACTTC.

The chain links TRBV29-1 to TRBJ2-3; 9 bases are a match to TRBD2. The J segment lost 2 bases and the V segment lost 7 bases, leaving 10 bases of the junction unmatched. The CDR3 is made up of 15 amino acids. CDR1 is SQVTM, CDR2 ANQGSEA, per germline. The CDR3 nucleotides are TGCAGCGCCGGGCAGCGGGGGGCCGCCACAGATACGCAGTATTTT. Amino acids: CSAGQRGAATDTQYF.

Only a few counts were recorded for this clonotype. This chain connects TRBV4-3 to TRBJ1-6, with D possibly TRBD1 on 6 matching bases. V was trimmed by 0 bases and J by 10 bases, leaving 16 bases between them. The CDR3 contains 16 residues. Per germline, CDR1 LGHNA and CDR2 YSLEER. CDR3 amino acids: CASSQDPGARESPLHF. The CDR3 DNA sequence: TGCGCCAGCAGCCAAGATCCGGGGGCCAGGGAGTCACCCCTCCACTTT.

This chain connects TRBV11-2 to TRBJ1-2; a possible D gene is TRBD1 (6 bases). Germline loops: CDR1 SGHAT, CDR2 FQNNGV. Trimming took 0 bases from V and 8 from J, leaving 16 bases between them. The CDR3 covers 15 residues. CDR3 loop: CASSLDWNIGGGYTF. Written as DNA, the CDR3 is TGTGCCAGCAGCTTAGATTGGAACATCGGGGGCGGCTACACCTTC.

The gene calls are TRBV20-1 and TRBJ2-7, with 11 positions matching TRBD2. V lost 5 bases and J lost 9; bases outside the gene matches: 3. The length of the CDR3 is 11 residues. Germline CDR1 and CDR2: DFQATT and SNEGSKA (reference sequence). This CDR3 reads CSADLAGGQYF. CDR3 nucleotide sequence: TGCAGTGCTGACCTAGCGGGGGGGCAGTACTTC.